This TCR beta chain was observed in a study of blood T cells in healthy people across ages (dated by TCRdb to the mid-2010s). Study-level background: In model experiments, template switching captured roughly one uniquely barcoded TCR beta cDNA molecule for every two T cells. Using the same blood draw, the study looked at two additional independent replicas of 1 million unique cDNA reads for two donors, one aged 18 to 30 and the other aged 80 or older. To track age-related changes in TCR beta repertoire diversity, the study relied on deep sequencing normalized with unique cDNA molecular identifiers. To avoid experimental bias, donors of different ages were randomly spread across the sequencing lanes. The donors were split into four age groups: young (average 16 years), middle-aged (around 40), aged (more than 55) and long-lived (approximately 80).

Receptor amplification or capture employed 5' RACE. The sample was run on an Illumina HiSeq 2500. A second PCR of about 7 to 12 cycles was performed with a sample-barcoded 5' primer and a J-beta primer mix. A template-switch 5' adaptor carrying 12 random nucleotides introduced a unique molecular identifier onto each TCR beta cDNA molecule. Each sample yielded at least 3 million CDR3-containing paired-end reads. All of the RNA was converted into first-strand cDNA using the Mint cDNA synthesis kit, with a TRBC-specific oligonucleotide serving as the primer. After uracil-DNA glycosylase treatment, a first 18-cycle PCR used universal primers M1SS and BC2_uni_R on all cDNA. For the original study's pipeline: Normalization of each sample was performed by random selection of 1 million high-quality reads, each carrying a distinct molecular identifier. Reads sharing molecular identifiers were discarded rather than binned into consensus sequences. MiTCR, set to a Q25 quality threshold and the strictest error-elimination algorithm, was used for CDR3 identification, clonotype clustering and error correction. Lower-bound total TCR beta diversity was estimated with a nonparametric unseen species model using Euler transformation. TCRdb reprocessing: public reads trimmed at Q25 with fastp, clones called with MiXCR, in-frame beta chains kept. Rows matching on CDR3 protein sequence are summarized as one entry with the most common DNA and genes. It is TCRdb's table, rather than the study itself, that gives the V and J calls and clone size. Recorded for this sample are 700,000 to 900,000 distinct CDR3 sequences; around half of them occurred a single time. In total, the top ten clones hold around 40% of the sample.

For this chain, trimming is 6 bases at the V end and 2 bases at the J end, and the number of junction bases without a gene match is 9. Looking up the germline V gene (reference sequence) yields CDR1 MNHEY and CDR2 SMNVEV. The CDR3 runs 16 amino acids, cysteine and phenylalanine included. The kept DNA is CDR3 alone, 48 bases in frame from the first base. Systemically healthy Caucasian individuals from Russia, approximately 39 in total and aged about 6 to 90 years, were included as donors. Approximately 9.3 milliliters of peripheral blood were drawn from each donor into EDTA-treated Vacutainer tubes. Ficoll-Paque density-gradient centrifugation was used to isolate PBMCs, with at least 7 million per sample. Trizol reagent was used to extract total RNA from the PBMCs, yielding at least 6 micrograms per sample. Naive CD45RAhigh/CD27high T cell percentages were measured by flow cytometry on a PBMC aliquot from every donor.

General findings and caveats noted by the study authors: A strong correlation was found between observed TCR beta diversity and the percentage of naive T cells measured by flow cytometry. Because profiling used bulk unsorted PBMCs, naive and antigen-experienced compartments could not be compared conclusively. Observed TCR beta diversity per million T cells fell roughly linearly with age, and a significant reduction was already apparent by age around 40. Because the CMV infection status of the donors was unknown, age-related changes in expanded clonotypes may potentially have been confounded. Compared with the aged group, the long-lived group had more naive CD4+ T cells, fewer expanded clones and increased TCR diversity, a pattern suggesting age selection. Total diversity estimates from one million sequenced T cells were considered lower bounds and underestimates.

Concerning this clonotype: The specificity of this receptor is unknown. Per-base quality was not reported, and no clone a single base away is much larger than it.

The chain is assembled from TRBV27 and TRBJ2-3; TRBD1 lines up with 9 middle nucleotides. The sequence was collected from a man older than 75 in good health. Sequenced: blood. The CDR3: CASSRITGGPTDTQYF. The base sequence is TGTGCCAGCAGCCGTATTACAGGGGGCCCCACAGATACGCAGTATTTT.